A single sample is the source of the 8 T cell receptor beta chains below, sequenced in a study of preoperative IRX-2 immunotherapy in early breast cancer. Repertoires were generated with immunoSEQ multiplex PCR, while TCRdb's copy carries only in-frame clones and drops some. The repertoire holds approximately 98,000 clones, with just over 85% as singletons. As to treatment: preoperative locoregional IRX-2 cytokine immunotherapy. The sequencing used tumor tissue, collected after IRX-2 immunotherapy. All receptors derive from a human donor with breast cancer.

The V and J genes are TRBV6-8 and TRBJ2-2; D not resolved. The CDR3 totals 14 residues. Germline CDR1 and CDR2: MNHGY and SAAAGT. V was shortened by 4 bases and J by 3 bases, with 9 bases between the two germline ends. CDR3 bases: TGTGCCAGCAGTTTCGGCAGGTACACCGGGGAGCTGTTTTTT. Translated: CASSFGRYTGELFF.

The J gene is TRBJ1-5, the V gene TRBV2; D call uncertain. V lost 5 bases and J lost 7, with 9 bases in between. The CDR3 contains 12 residues. Germline CDR1 SNHLY, CDR2 FYNNEI. The CDR3 nucleotides are TGTGCCAGCAGTCCTACCACCCAGCCCCAGCATTTT. Encoded protein: CASSPTTQPQHF.

J is TRBJ1-5 and V is TRBV6-4; D unresolved. Per germline, CDR1 MRHNA and CDR2 SNTAGT. The germline V and J ends were trimmed by 7 bases and 4 bases, with 11 bases remaining between them. The CDR3 length is 13 residues. In nucleotides, the CDR3 is TGTGCCAGCAAGCGAAACGAGAATCAGCCCCAGCATTTT. Amino acids: CASKRNENQPQHF.

The chain employs TRBV18 and TRBJ2-6; 8 bases agree with TRBD1. V lost 3 bases, J lost 0 bases, and 4 bases stayed unmatched. The germline CDR1 and CDR2 sequences are KGHSH and LQKENI. This CDR3 region has 17 residues. The CDR3 DNA reads TGTGCCAGCTCACCCGGGACAGGCCTCTCTGGGGCCAACGTCCTGACTTTC. It translates to CASSPGTGLSGANVLTF.

There are a few counts of this clone. The CDR3 sequence is CAWSLTGGKSPLHF. The CDR3 nucleotides read TGTGCCTGGAGTTTGACAGGGGGCAAGTCACCCCTCCACTTT. V and J are TRBV30 and TRBJ1-6, with TRBD1 matching over 10 bases. CDR3 length: 14 amino acids. Germline CDR1 is GTSNPN and CDR2 is SVGIG (reference sequence). V lost 2 bases, J lost 10 bases, and 5 bases stayed unmatched.

The chain employs TRBV15 and TRBJ1-1; D gene unclear. Germline CDR1 reads LNHNV; CDR2 reads YYDKDF (reference sequence). This CDR3 spans 14 amino acids. V was clipped by 1 base and J by 6 bases, with 12 bases between them. The CDR3 protein is CATSRVGGSAEAFF. CDR3 nucleotides: TGTGCCACCAGCAGAGTCGGCGGGAGTGCTGAAGCTTTCTTT.

The gene calls are TRBV10-3 and TRBJ2-5, with D hard to call. Germline lookup yields CDR1 ENHRY and CDR2 SYGVKD. The CDR3 is 13 amino acids. V was cut by 2 bases and J by 3 bases, with 7 bases left in between. In nucleotides, the CDR3 is TGTGCCATCAGTGAGCCACGGGAAGAGACCCAGTACTTC. This encodes CAISEPREETQYF.

This chain joins TRBV19 and TRBJ1-1; D gene uncertain. The ends were cut back, 6 bases at V and 1 base at J, with 18 bases in the middle. This CDR3 spans 16 amino acids. The germline CDR1 and CDR2 sequences are LNHDA and SQIVND (reference sequence). The DNA of the CDR3 is TGTGCCAGTAGGGGATCAAGGGCGTTTGCGAACACTGAAGCTTTCTTT. Its translation: CASRGSRAFANTEAFF.